The 15 T cell receptor beta chains reported below all come from one sample, sequenced in a study of blood T cell repertoires in COVID-19. Profiling relied on immunoSEQ multiplex PCR, and the TCRdb table lists in-frame clones only, not all of them. The repertoire holds about 110,000 clones, with over 75% as singletons. Input material: peripheral blood. These receptors came from a human donor in a cohort sampled during active COVID-19.

The chain combines TRBV30 with TRBJ1-1, with D possibly TRBD1 on 5 matching bases. Trimming removed 0 bases at V and 5 bases at J, with 13 bases between. CDR3 length: 14 amino acids. CDR1 and CDR2 from the germline V gene are GTSNPN and SVGIG (reference sequence). In DNA form, the CDR3 reads TGTGCCTGGAGTGTAGGTGTCAGGGCTACTGAAGCTTTCTTT. Residues: CAWSVGVRATEAFF.

The chain recombines TRBV19 with TRBJ1-1; 7 bases are shared with TRBD1. J gave up 1 base and V 7 bases, and 6 bases lay outside the gene matches. The CDR3 is 14 amino acids. In germline, CDR1 is LNHDA, CDR2 SQIVND (reference sequence). CDR3 sequence reads: CASKLTGPNTEAFF. The CDR3 DNA sequence: TGTGCCAGTAAACTGACAGGGCCGAACACTGAAGCTTTCTTT.

The chain couples TRBV28 to TRBJ1-5; 8 bases agree with TRBD1. With V trimmed by 4 bases and J by 4 bases, 6 bases remained unmatched. Germline CDR1 is MDHEN and CDR2 is SYDVKM. The CDR3 sequence is 15 residues long. CDR3 residues: CASSSRQGANQPQHF. The CDR3 nucleotides read TGTGCCAGCAGTTCCCGGCAGGGGGCGAATCAGCCCCAGCATTTT.

The chain carries TRBV12-3 or TRBV12-4 and TRBJ2-7; possibly TRBD1 for D (5 bases). V lost 7 bases, J lost 0 bases, and 10 bases lay in between. This CDR3 comprises 13 residues. The CDR3: CASTDSSSYEQYF. CDR3 sequence (DNA): TGTGCCAGCACCGACAGTAGCTCCTACGAGCAGTACTTC.

The chain employs TRBV28 and TRBJ1-6; 9 bases agree with TRBD1. Looked up from germline, CDR1 is MDHEN and CDR2 is SYDVKM. J was trimmed by 10 bases and V by 6 bases; bases with no gene match: 7. The CDR3 totals 14 residues. CDR3 sequence: CASSTGTGYSPLHF. The CDR3 coding sequence is TGTGCCAGCAGCACCGGGACAGGGTACTCACCCCTCCACTTT.

This clone has more than one count but fewer than ten. The chain joins TRBV2 to TRBJ2-7, with a possible D match to TRBD2 (6 bases). The CDR3 contains 13 residues. Trimming cost V 10 bases and J 0 bases, with 13 bases left between them. Germline V gives CDR1 SNHLY, CDR2 FYNNEI. The CDR3 region is CATGPSVSYEQYF. The CDR3 bases are TGTGCCACCGGGCCTAGCGTCTCCTACGAGCAGTACTTC.

Points on this clone: The sample holds other DNA sequences that translate to the same CDR3. V is TRBV5-6 and J is TRBJ1-2; perhaps TRBD1 as D (5 bases). V lost 2 bases and J lost 4, with 12 bases in between. Germline values: CDR1 SGHDT, CDR2 YYEEEE. CDR3 length equals 14 residues. CDR3: CASSLGTGVYGYTF. The CDR3 DNA reads TGTGCCAGCAGCTTAGGCACAGGCGTCTATGGCTACACCTTC.

This clone was seen just once. This chain links TRBV29-1 with TRBJ2-5, with 11 bases aligning to TRBD1. Germline CDR1 reads SQVTM; CDR2 reads ANQGSEA. The CDR3 sequence is 12 residues long. Trimming cost V 7 bases and J 6 bases; bases outside gene matches: 4. CDR3 in amino acids: CSGLDRGQTQYF. For the CDR3, the DNA is TGCAGCGGCCTGGACAGGGGGCAGACCCAGTACTTC.

The V and J genes are TRBV19 and TRBJ2-7; 10 positions agree with TRBD2. CDR3 length: 14 amino acids. Germline-derived CDR1 and CDR2 are LNHDA and SQIVND (reference sequence). The V and J ends lost 4 bases and 2 bases, in that order; junction bases with no gene match: 2. The CDR3 here is CASSSGLAAYEQYF. In nucleotides, the CDR3 is TGTGCCAGTAGTAGCGGACTAGCGGCCTACGAGCAGTACTTC.

This clone appeared a single time. The chain carries TRBV11-3 and TRBJ1-1, with a weak D call TRBD1 (5 bases). V was pared by 5 bases and J by 5 bases, with 15 bases between. The CDR3 runs 14 residues. Germline V gene sequence: CDR1 SGHNT, CDR2 YENEEA. This chain's CDR3 is CASSLEGRATEAFF. The CDR3 nucleotides read TGTGCCAGCAGCCTGGAAGGCAGGGCTACTGAAGCTTTCTTT.

This chain connects TRBV7-9 to TRBJ2-2, with 7 bases identical to TRBD1. The germline V gene has CDR1 SEHNR and CDR2 FQNEAQ (reference sequence). The junction had 8 bases not matched to a gene; V was cut back by 1 base and J by 3 bases. This CDR3 is built from 17 residues. The CDR3 is CASSLEGRGKDTGELFF. CDR3 bases: TGTGCCAGCAGCTTAGAAGGCAGGGGGAAGGACACCGGGGAGCTGTTTTTT.

This chain connects TRBV6-5 to TRBJ2-2, with TRBD2 identical over 9 bases. Germline lookup yields CDR1 MNHEY and CDR2 SVGAGI. With 6 bases clipped from V and 6 bases from J, the junction kept 5 bases outside the gene matches. This CDR3 is built from 14 residues. The CDR3 protein is CASSLGLAAGELFF. The DNA for the CDR3 is TGTGCCAGCAGCTTGGGACTAGCCGCCGGGGAGCTGTTTTTT.

The chain recombines TRBV18 with TRBJ1-3; D possibly corresponds to TRBD1 (6 bases). Germline V gene sequence: CDR1 KGHSH, CDR2 LQKENI. This CDR3 is 14 amino acids long. V lost 4 bases and J lost 4, with 11 bases in between. The CDR3 loop is CASSLPTGGNTIYF. CDR3 nucleotide sequence: TGTGCCAGCTCACTACCAACAGGGGGAAACACCATATATTTT.

V is TRBV7-9 and J is TRBJ1-2; weak D call: TRBD1 (5 bases). Trimming cost V 7 bases and J 4 bases, with 22 bases left between them. The CDR3 runs to 16 residues. Germline assignment: CDR1 SEHNR and CDR2 FQNEAQ (reference sequence). CDR3 protein: CASTNPGRGGTYGYTF. CDR3 bases: TGTGCCAGCACCAATCCCGGGCGGGGAGGGACCTATGGCTACACCTTC.

The V and J genes are TRBV4-1 and TRBJ1-1; D uncertain. V gave up 2 bases and J gave up 0 bases, with 10 bases separating them. The CDR3 consists of 15 residues. CDR1 and CDR2 from the germline V gene are MGHRA and YSYEKL. The CDR3 DNA reads TGCGCCAGCAGCCAATTTCCCACAGTGAACACTGAAGCTTTCTTT. It is translated as CASSQFPTVNTEAFF.